A selection of T cell receptor beta chains follows, all from one sample in a study of Graves' ophthalmopathy and Graves' hyperthyroidism. TCRdb ran MiXCR on the multiplex PCR reads and lists one entry per CDR3 protein. This sample carries 200,000 to 300,000 distinct CDR3 sequences, around 50% of them seen once, and the ten largest clones take approximately 44%. Sample: peripheral blood. Source of these receptors: an adult man with Graves' ophthalmopathy. Both conserved end residues are part of each CDR3. The order of the fields is J gene, V gene, D gene, clone size, CDR3 DNA, CDR3 protein. D genes are given only for firm matches. Some rows mark clone size as missing; the rest say once, few, many or name a class of expanded clone.

j_call: TRBJ2-5; v_call: TRBV7-2; d_call: TRBD2; clone_size: -; cdr3_nt: TGTGCCAGCAGCTTAGCTAGCGGGTTGCAAGAGACCCAGTACTTC; cdr3_aa: CASSLASGLQETQYF
j_call: TRBJ1-4; v_call: TRBV11-2; d_call: TRBD1; clone_size: -; cdr3_nt: TGTGCCAGCAGGCCAGAGGGGACAGGGGATGAAAAACTGTTTTTT; cdr3_aa: CASRPEGTGDEKLFF
j_call: TRBJ2-7; v_call: TRBV9; d_call: -; clone_size: -; cdr3_nt: TGTGCCAGCAGCTTGGTTCCGGACCGAGTCTACGAGCAGTACTTC; cdr3_aa: CASSLVPDRVYEQYF
j_call: TRBJ1-6; v_call: TRBV7-2; d_call: -; clone_size: -; cdr3_nt: TGTGCCAGCAGCACACGCGGGGAGGGCAATTCACCCCTCCACTTT; cdr3_aa: CASSTRGEGNSPLHF
j_call: TRBJ1-1; v_call: TRBV5-1; d_call: -; clone_size: few; cdr3_nt: TGCGCCAGCAGCCCGAACCTGAACACTGAAGCTTTCTTT; cdr3_aa: CASSPNLNTEAFF
j_call: TRBJ2-6; v_call: TRBV6-5; d_call: TRBD2; clone_size: -; cdr3_nt: TGTGCCAGCAGTGCTACGACTAGCGGATGGTCTGGGGCCAACGTCCTGACTTTC; cdr3_aa: CASSATTSGWSGANVLTF
j_call: TRBJ2-7; v_call: TRBV14; d_call: -; clone_size: few; cdr3_nt: TGTGCCAGCAGCCAAGATTGGCAGGGGACCTACGAGCAGTACTTC; cdr3_aa: CASSQDWQGTYEQYF
j_call: TRBJ1-5; v_call: TRBV25-1; d_call: -; clone_size: -; cdr3_nt: TGTGCCAGTAAAAGGGGTAATCAGCCCCAGCATTTT; cdr3_aa: CASKRGNQPQHF
j_call: TRBJ2-3; v_call: TRBV24-1; d_call: TRBD1; clone_size: -; cdr3_nt: TGTGCCACCAGTCGGGGACAGGGGATCACAGATACGCAGTATTTT; cdr3_aa: CATSRGQGITDTQYF
j_call: TRBJ2-5; v_call: TRBV12-3/TRBV12-4; d_call: -; clone_size: once; cdr3_nt: TGTGCTAGTGGCCCGCCCCGTCCAGGGAGGACAGAGACCCAGTACTTC; cdr3_aa: CASGPPRPGRTETQYF
j_call: TRBJ1-1; v_call: TRBV6-5; d_call: -; clone_size: once; cdr3_nt: TGTGCCAGCGTATCCCTGGGACGGTCCGGAGGAAACACTGAAGCTTTCTTT; cdr3_aa: CASVSLGRSGGNTEAFF
j_call: TRBJ1-4; v_call: TRBV10-3; d_call: -; clone_size: -; cdr3_nt: TGTGCCATCAGTGAGGGGATTGGGGAAAAACTGTTTTTT; cdr3_aa: CAISEGIGEKLFF
j_call: TRBJ1-1; v_call: TRBV10-3; d_call: -; clone_size: few; cdr3_nt: TGTGCCATCAGTGAGTCACCAGGGCAGAACACTGAAGCTTTCTTT; cdr3_aa: CAISESPGQNTEAFF
j_call: TRBJ2-7; v_call: TRBV29-1; d_call: TRBD1; clone_size: -; cdr3_nt: TGCAGCGCTACAGGGGGCGGTGAGCAGTACTTC; cdr3_aa: CSATGGGEQYF
j_call: TRBJ2-2; v_call: TRBV7-2; d_call: TRBD1; clone_size: -; cdr3_nt: TGTGCCAGCAGCTTACGGTGGGACAGGAACACCGGGGAGCTGTTTTTT; cdr3_aa: CASSLRWDRNTGELFF
j_call: TRBJ2-7; v_call: TRBV2; d_call: -; clone_size: -; cdr3_nt: TGTGCCAGCAGGGGACTTTACAACAATGAGCAGTACTTC; cdr3_aa: CASRGLYNNEQYF
j_call: TRBJ2-2; v_call: TRBV5-8; d_call: -; clone_size: few; cdr3_nt: TGTGCCAGCAGCGTAGGTGAATGGGGCGCAACGAACACCGGGGAGCTGTTTTTT; cdr3_aa: CASSVGEWGATNTGELFF
j_call: TRBJ2-1; v_call: TRBV7-2; d_call: -; clone_size: -; cdr3_nt: TGTGCCAGCAGCTTAGATCCGGGGCCGCCCTACAATGAGCAGTTCTTC; cdr3_aa: CASSLDPGPPYNEQFF
j_call: TRBJ2-1; v_call: TRBV24-1; d_call: -; clone_size: -; cdr3_nt: TGTGCCACCAGTGACTCCTACAATGAGCAGTTCTTC; cdr3_aa: CATSDSYNEQFF
j_call: TRBJ1-2; v_call: TRBV7-9; d_call: -; clone_size: -; cdr3_nt: TGTGCCAGCAGCTTAGGACAGGTCCCCTATGGCTACACCTTC; cdr3_aa: CASSLGQVPYGYTF
j_call: TRBJ2-6; v_call: TRBV7-9; d_call: -; clone_size: few; cdr3_nt: TGTGCCAGCAGCCAACAGGCTAGCTCTGGGGCCAACGTCCTGACTTTC; cdr3_aa: CASSQQASSGANVLTF
j_call: TRBJ1-5; v_call: TRBV7-8; d_call: TRBD1; clone_size: many; cdr3_nt: TGTGCCAGCAGCCAGACGGCAGGGGGAAATCAGCCCCAGCATTTT; cdr3_aa: CASSQTAGGNQPQHF
j_call: TRBJ1-2; v_call: TRBV20-1; d_call: -; clone_size: -; cdr3_nt: TGCAGTGCTAGCGCTTACGGGGGCTACACCTTC; cdr3_aa: CSASAYGGYTF
j_call: TRBJ1-1; v_call: TRBV28; d_call: -; clone_size: -; cdr3_nt: TGTGCCAGCAGTCCGCAAGAAGGGGGATCTTTCTTT; cdr3_aa: CASSPQEGGSFF
j_call: TRBJ1-5; v_call: TRBV19; d_call: -; clone_size: -; cdr3_nt: TGTGCCAGTAGTCCAATGGGGGTTGGCAATCAGCCCCAGCATTTT; cdr3_aa: CASSPMGVGNQPQHF
j_call: TRBJ1-1; v_call: TRBV20-1; d_call: -; clone_size: -; cdr3_nt: TGCAGTGCTGCCCCCGGACGGCTGAACACTGAAGCTTTCTTT; cdr3_aa: CSAAPGRLNTEAFF
j_call: TRBJ2-5; v_call: TRBV2; d_call: -; clone_size: -; cdr3_nt: TGTGCCAGCAGCCCCACAGCGATTAGAGGAGAGACCCAGTACTTC; cdr3_aa: CASSPTAIRGETQYF
j_call: TRBJ2-6; v_call: TRBV4-1; d_call: -; clone_size: few; cdr3_nt: TGCGCCAGCAGCCAAGAAGGACAGGACTACTCTGGGGCCAACGTCCTGACTTTC; cdr3_aa: CASSQEGQDYSGANVLTF
j_call: TRBJ1-1; v_call: TRBV7-9; d_call: TRBD1; clone_size: -; cdr3_nt: TGTGCCAGCAGCTCCAGGACCCTCCGGACAGGGGGCGTCACTGAAGCTTTCTTT; cdr3_aa: CASSSRTLRTGGVTEAFF
j_call: TRBJ2-5; v_call: TRBV5-1; d_call: -; clone_size: -; cdr3_nt: TGCGCCAGCAGCTTGGTGTTGGGTGAAGAGACCCAGTACTTC; cdr3_aa: CASSLVLGEETQYF
j_call: TRBJ2-6; v_call: TRBV25-1; d_call: TRBD1; clone_size: many; cdr3_nt: TGTGCCAGCAGTGACTCAGGGGGCTCTGGGGCCAACGTCCTGACTTTC; cdr3_aa: CASSDSGGSGANVLTF
j_call: TRBJ2-6; v_call: TRBV13; d_call: -; clone_size: -; cdr3_nt: TGTGCCAGCAGCCCCCGACCTGAAACCAGCTCTGGGGCCAACGTCCTGACTTTC; cdr3_aa: CASSPRPETSSGANVLTF
j_call: TRBJ2-7; v_call: TRBV9; d_call: TRBD2; clone_size: few; cdr3_nt: TGTGCCAGCAGCGTACTTGGGACTAGCGCCTACGAGCAGTACTTC; cdr3_aa: CASSVLGTSAYEQYF
j_call: TRBJ1-2; v_call: TRBV10-3; d_call: TRBD1; clone_size: -; cdr3_nt: TGTGCCAGCAGTTCAACAGGGGCGCGGGATGGCTACACCTTC; cdr3_aa: CASSSTGARDGYTF
j_call: TRBJ1-3; v_call: TRBV28; d_call: -; clone_size: -; cdr3_nt: TGTGCCAGCAATCAACCCCGAGACTCCCGCTCTGGAAACACCATATATTTT; cdr3_aa: CASNQPRDSRSGNTIYF
j_call: TRBJ2-7; v_call: TRBV7-9; d_call: -; clone_size: -; cdr3_nt: TGTGCCAGCATGGAAGCTAACTACGAGCAGTACTTC; cdr3_aa: CASMEANYEQYF
j_call: TRBJ1-2; v_call: TRBV15; d_call: TRBD1; clone_size: many; cdr3_nt: TGTGCCACCAGCCCAATTCGGGACAGGGGGCTTCACTATGGCTACACCTTC; cdr3_aa: CATSPIRDRGLHYGYTF
j_call: TRBJ2-5; v_call: TRBV6-5; d_call: -; clone_size: -; cdr3_nt: TGTGCCAGCAGCCCCATTAAGTACCAAGAGACCCAGTACTTC; cdr3_aa: CASSPIKYQETQYF
j_call: TRBJ1-1; v_call: TRBV19; d_call: -; clone_size: -; cdr3_nt: TGTGCCAGTAGTCCGAGGGACACCGAAGCTTTCTTT; cdr3_aa: CASSPRDTEAFF
j_call: TRBJ1-5; v_call: TRBV12-3/TRBV12-4; d_call: -; clone_size: few; cdr3_nt: TGTGCCAGCAGTTTGCGGCGAGGAAATCAGCCCCAGCATTTT; cdr3_aa: CASSLRRGNQPQHF
j_call: TRBJ2-7; v_call: TRBV29-1; d_call: TRBD1; clone_size: -; cdr3_nt: TGCAGCGGCCAACCGGGACAGGTGGGGGAGCAGTACTTC; cdr3_aa: CSGQPGQVGEQYF